This passage covers 26 T cell receptor beta chains from one sample sequenced in a study of OX40 agonist ivuxolimab in advanced cancers. The table came from immunoSEQ multiplex PCR; TCRdb's copy has only in-frame clones and leaves some out. The sample contains around 20,000 clones, approximately 81% of which appear only once. Sequenced here: CD4+ or CD8+ T cells sorted from blood, sampled in a trial of the OX40 agonist ivuxolimab. The origin of the receptors is an adult with an advanced solid tumor such as melanoma, head and neck, liver or kidney cancer.

The table lists this clone with a few counts. The genes are TRBV30 and TRBJ2-2; D remains ambiguous. This CDR3 spans 14 amino acids. V lost 7 bases and J lost 2, with 14 bases in between. The V gene's germline CDR1 is GTSNPN and CDR2 SVGIG (reference sequence). The CDR3: CAYPRGVNTGELFF. DNA of the CDR3: TGTGCCTACCCGCGTGGGGTTAACACCGGGGAGCTGTTTTTT.

The chain recombines TRBV4-3 with TRBJ2-4; TRBD1 or TRBD2 may be the D gene (5 bases each). Per germline, CDR1 LGHNA and CDR2 YSLEER. There are 15 residues in the CDR3. Between the trimmed V and J ends, which lost 0 bases and 7 bases, there was a span of 13 bases. The CDR3 DNA reads as TGCGCCAGCAGCCAAGATGAGGGGCCCAGGAACATTCAGTACTTC. Protein product: CASSQDEGPRNIQYF.

Only a few counts were recorded for this clone. This chain uses TRBV7-9 with TRBJ2-7; D is unresolved. Trimming cost V 4 bases and J 2 bases, with 6 bases left between them. This CDR3 spans 12 amino acids. Germline V gene lookup returns CDR1 SEHNR and CDR2 FQNEAQ (reference sequence). The CDR3 loop is CASSSFTYEQYF. CDR3 in DNA: TGTGCCAGCAGCTCATTTACCTACGAGCAGTACTTC.

This sequence joins TRBV9 and TRBJ2-2, with D perhaps TRBD2 (5 bases). V lost 0 bases and J lost 0, with 12 bases in between. CDR1 is SGDLS and CDR2 is YYNGEE in the germline V gene. The CDR3 covers 17 residues. CDR3 bases: TGTGCCAGCAGCGTAGCCCGGGGTAGTCCGAACACCGGGGAGCTGTTTTTT. Protein sequence: CASSVARGSPNTGELFF.

V and J are TRBV7-6 and TRBJ2-7; a possible D gene is TRBD2 (5 bases). V dropped 0 bases and J dropped 4 bases, with 13 bases sitting between them. Germline V CDR1 and CDR2: SGHVS, FNYEAQ. This CDR3 comprises 15 residues. In nucleotides, the CDR3 is TGTGCCAGCAGCTTAGCGGGAGAAGTAGTTTACGAGCAGTACTTC. Protein: CASSLAGEVVYEQYF.

The gene calls are TRBV5-8 and TRBJ2-3; 10 bases align to TRBD2. Trimming at V came to 0 bases and at J to 2 bases, leaving 9 bases not matched to a gene. Germline V gene lookup returns CDR1 SGHTS and CDR2 YDEGEE. This CDR3 is 18 amino acids long. The CDR3 here is CASSLGFSSGGPTDTQYF. CDR3 nucleotide sequence: TGTGCCAGCAGCTTGGGTTTTTCTAGCGGGGGACCCACAGATACGCAGTATTTT.

CDR3 sequence: CASSRGVVTEAFF. DNA for the CDR3: TGTGCCAGCAGCCGGGGCGTTGTAACTGAAGCTTTCTTT. The chain couples TRBV5-6 to TRBJ1-1, with D perhaps TRBD1 (5 bases). The V gene lost 4 bases and the J gene lost 5 bases, with 12 bases spanning the gap. Germline assignment: CDR1 SGHDT and CDR2 YYEEEE. The CDR3 extends over 13 amino acids.

The V and J genes are TRBV2 and TRBJ1-5; a weak D match, TRBD1 (6 bases). V lost 7 bases and J lost 2, with 15 bases in between. This CDR3 has 15 amino acids. Germline V gene sequence: CDR1 SNHLY, CDR2 FYNNEI. CDR3 loop: CASKGGAGGNQPQHF. The CDR3 region has the DNA TGTGCCAGCAAGGGCGGGGCAGGGGGCAATCAGCCCCAGCATTTT.

The chain recombines TRBV4-1 with TRBJ2-7; tentative D call: TRBD2 (6 bases). The CDR3 runs 18 residues. The ends were cut back, 4 bases at V and 6 bases at J, with 28 bases in the middle. Germline-derived CDR1 and CDR2 are MGHRA and YSYEKL. The CDR3 nucleotides read TGCGCCAGCAGCCCCCTAGGGGACTCTACTAGTCCCGGGCTCGAGCAGTACTTC. Translated, it gives CASSPLGDSTSPGLEQYF.

A word on this clone: This sequence may be a read error, since a much larger clone differs from it by one base. The chain combines TRBV7-9 with TRBJ2-1, with 8 bases matching TRBD2. CDR3 size: 16 residues. V trimming: 6 bases; J trimming: 8 bases; junction bases outside the gene matches: 15. From germline, CDR1 is SEHNR and CDR2 FQNEAQ (reference sequence). In nucleotides, the CDR3 is TGTGCCAGCAGTAAAGGGGAACACGGGGGGGGCGATGAGCAGTTCTTC. Its protein is CASSKGEHGGGDEQFF.

The rearrangement links TRBV28 to TRBJ2-7; D may be TRBD1 or TRBD2 (5 bases each). The CDR3 loop spans 13 amino acids. The germline V and J ends were trimmed by 5 bases and 3 bases, with 11 bases remaining between them. Germline V CDR1 and CDR2: MDHEN, SYDVKM. The CDR3 sequence: CASSGTVHYEQYF. The CDR3 bases are TGTGCCAGCAGTGGGACCGTCCACTACGAGCAGTACTTC.

This chain joins TRBV19 and TRBJ1-4, with unresolved D. The CDR3 loop spans 12 amino acids. Per germline, CDR1 LNHDA and CDR2 SQIVND (reference sequence). Trimming pared 11 bases from V and 0 bases from J, leaving 7 bases between. This CDR3 is CASGSTNEKLFF. CDR3 DNA sequence: TGTGCCTCGGGTTCAACTAATGAAAAACTGTTTTTT. The full variable domain, with the rest looked up from reference TRBV19 and TRBJ1-4, is DGGITQSPKYLFRKEGQNVTLSCEQNLNHDAMYWYRQDPGQGLRLIYYSQIVNDFQKGDIAEGYSVSREKKESFPLTVTSAQKNPTAFYLCASGSTNEKLFFGSGTQLSVL.

The V call is TRBV5-4, the J call TRBJ2-5; D is ambiguous. With the DNA end fitting TRBJ2-7 better, the J assignment may be wrong. There are 12 residues in the CDR3. CDR1 is SGHNT and CDR2 is YYREEE in the germline V gene (reference sequence). The CDR3 DNA reads as TGTGCCAGCAGCTTCCGGCCGGACGAGCAGTACTTC. Its translation: CASSFRPDEQYF.

This clone was observed a handful of times. The chain combines TRBV7-2 with TRBJ2-3; 10 positions agree with TRBD2. The CDR3 is made up of 16 amino acids. Germline lookup yields CDR1 SGHTA and CDR2 FQGNSA. V lost 7 bases, J lost 4 bases, and 11 bases stayed unmatched. CDR3 nucleotides: TGTGCCAGCAACCCCTGGCTAGCGGGAGAGCCAGATACGCAGTATTTT. Translating it yields CASNPWLAGEPDTQYF. Full variable domain (outside the CDR3, taken from reference TRBV7-2 and TRBJ2-3): GAGVSQSPSNKVTEKGKDVELRCDPISGHTALYWYRQSLGQGLEFLIYFQGNSAPDKSGLPSDRFSAERTGGSVSTLTIQRTQQEDSAVYLCASNPWLAGEPDTQYFGPGTRLTVL.

This chain uses TRBV4-1 with TRBJ2-1; 9 nucleotides align to TRBD1. Trimming cost V 1 base and J 7 bases; bases outside gene matches: 2. The CDR3 extends over 14 amino acids. Germline loops: CDR1 MGHRA, CDR2 YSYEKL. As DNA, the CDR3 is TGCGCCAGCAGCCAAGGGGGACAGGGAAATGAGCAGTTCTTC. Protein: CASSQGGQGNEQFF.

The chain uses TRBV27 and TRBJ2-3; TRBD2 is a possible D gene (6 bases). The V end was cut by 4 bases, the J end by 2 bases, with 22 bases between. From germline, CDR1 is MNHEY and CDR2 SMNVEV (reference sequence). This CDR3 is 18 amino acids long. CDR3 residues: CASSSYGGTQVHTDTQYF. CDR3 DNA: TGTGCCAGCAGTTCCTATGGGGGGACCCAAGTACACACAGATACGCAGTATTTT.

This clone came up once. The V gene is TRBV9, the J gene TRBJ1-1; possible D gene TRBD1, 6 bases. V was cut by 3 bases and J by 1 base, with 16 bases left in between. This CDR3 has 16 residues. Germline lookup yields CDR1 SGDLS and CDR2 YYNGEE. CDR3 in amino acids: CASSASRDKPNTEAFF. CDR3 nucleotides: TGTGCCAGCAGCGCCAGTCGGGACAAACCGAACACTGAAGCTTTCTTT.

V gene TRBV5-1 combines with J gene TRBJ2-5, with D possibly matching TRBD1 (6 bases). Germline V gene lookup returns CDR1 SGHRS and CDR2 YFSETQ. The CDR3 has 14 residues. Trimming cost V 1 base and J 4 bases, with 11 bases left between them. CDR3 DNA sequence: TGCGCCAGCAGCTTGATAGTACAGGGAGAGACCCAGTACTTC. Translating it yields CASSLIVQGETQYF.

V is TRBV9 and J is TRBJ1-2; no clear D gene. This CDR3 has 15 residues. The germline gives CDR1 SGDLS, CDR2 YYNGEE. V lost 3 bases and J lost 6, with 18 bases in between. The chain's CDR3 is CASSANPLGFDGYTF. The DNA for the CDR3 is TGTGCCAGCAGCGCAAATCCCCTGGGGTTTGATGGCTACACCTTC.

V gene TRBV20-1 combines with J gene TRBJ2-1; D not resolved. The CDR3 is 11 amino acids. Looked up from germline, CDR1 is DFQATT and CDR2 is SNEGSKA (reference sequence). This CDR3 reads CRASKDNEQFF. In DNA form, the CDR3 reads TGCAGAGCCAGCAAGGACAATGAGCAGTTCTTC.

The sample holds one count of this clone. This chain joins TRBV4-1 and TRBJ1-1; TRBD1 might be the D (6 bases). The V end lost 1 base, the J end lost 5 bases, and 11 bases lay between the germline ends. In germline, CDR1 is MGHRA, CDR2 YSYEKL. The CDR3 runs 14 residues. This CDR3 is CASSQGRGRTEAFF. Here the CDR3 DNA reads TGCGCCAGCAGCCAAGGCAGGGGTCGAACTGAAGCTTTCTTT.

In nucleotides, the CDR3 is TGTGCCAGCAGTTACTCGACGAGTCAGCCCCAGCATTTT. The encoded protein is CASSYSTSQPQHF. The chain links TRBV6-5 to TRBJ1-5; D ambiguous. Germline CDR1 reads MNHEY; CDR2 reads SVGAGI. V lost 0 bases and J 6 bases, leaving 6 bases between the germline ends. The CDR3 has 13 residues.

V gene TRBV9 combines with J gene TRBJ1-4; D uncertain. Germline loops: CDR1 SGDLS, CDR2 YYNGEE. With 0 bases removed from V and 4 bases from J, the gap between germline ends came to 10 bases. There are 15 residues in the CDR3. The CDR3 region is CASSVDGYHNEKLFF. In DNA, the CDR3 is TGTGCCAGCAGCGTAGACGGTTATCATAATGAAAAACTGTTTTTT. Full variable domain (missing parts from reference TRBV9 and TRBJ1-4): DSGVTQTPKHLITATGQRVTLRCSPRSGDLSVYWYQQSLDQGLQFLIQYYNGEERAKGNILERFSAQQFPDLHSELNLSSLELGDSALYFCASSVDGYHNEKLFFGSGTQLSVL.

Only a few counts were recorded for this clone. The V and J genes are TRBV7-9 and TRBJ2-7; perhaps TRBD1 as D (5 bases). CDR1 and CDR2 from the germline V gene are SEHNR and FQNEAQ (reference sequence). V lost 5 bases to trimming and J lost 3 bases, with 11 bases between them. The CDR3 has 13 amino acids. The CDR3 DNA reads TGTGCCAGCAGCCCAACGACAGTCTACGAGCAGTACTTC. This sequence encodes CASSPTTVYEQYF.

This chain joins TRBV23-1 and TRBJ2-1; TRBD1 matches 7 bases. TRBV23-1 falls under the ORF class, with uncertain function. This CDR3 spans 13 amino acids. The J segment lost 9 bases and the V segment lost 11 bases, leaving 13 bases of the junction unmatched. The CDR3 reads CAFSGTVSSEQFF. The CDR3 region has the DNA TGCGCCTTCTCCGGGACAGTGAGTAGTGAGCAGTTCTTC.

This clone is categorized as medium-sized. The V call is TRBV5-1, the J call TRBJ2-1, with 9 bases matching TRBD2. This CDR3 comprises 15 residues. Unmatched junction bases numbered 3, after V lost 4 bases and J lost 1 base. Germline assignment: CDR1 SGHRS and CDR2 YFSETQ. CDR3 residues: CASSPTSGSYNEQFF. The CDR3 region has the DNA TGCGCCAGCAGCCCGACTAGCGGATCCTACAATGAGCAGTTCTTC. Looking up the rest from reference TRBV5-1 and TRBJ2-1 gives the full variable domain: KAGVTQTPRYLIKTRGQQVTLSCSPISGHRSVSWYQQTPGQGLQFLFEYFSETQRNKGNFPGRFSGRQFSNSRSEMNVSTLELGDSALYLCASSPTSGSYNEQFFGPGTRLTVL.